This TCR beta chain comes out of a study of blood T cells in healthy people across ages. This clonotype appeared a few times. The CDR3 is 13 residues long. In germline, CDR1 is MNHEY, CDR2 SVGAGI. V shed 4 bases and J shed 5 bases, with 11 bases lying between them. Through a sample-barcoded 5' primer and a J-beta primer mix, a second PCR was run for roughly 6 to 11 cycles. Each CDR3 protein gets one entry after TCRdb re-called the 5' RACE reads with MiXCR. The sample consists of about 780,000 distinct CDR3 sequences, more than 25% of them appearing once. The sample was also linked to a second study, of T cells of mothers and their children. Turning to that study: Versus unrelated pairs, overlap was slightly higher in related mother-child pairs, without reaching significance.

Sequencing used blood. J is TRBJ2-5 and V is TRBV6-5, with D perhaps matching TRBD1 (6 bases). This TCR came from a boy younger than 18 in good health. In DNA, the CDR3 is TGTGCCAGCAGTTCAGGGGATATCGAGACCCAGTACTTC. Its protein is CASSSGDIETQYF.